These T cell receptor beta chains were read from a single sample in a study of breast tumors, draining lymph nodes, adjacent tissues. TCRdb reprocessed the multiplex PCR reads with MiXCR, giving one entry per CDR3 protein. The sample holds approximately 250,000 distinct CDR3 sequences, approximately 36% seen once. The sequencing input was axillary lymph node tissue. These receptor sequences come from a female donor with breast cancer. Some clones in this sample may be carry-over from other donors' samples. Both conserved end residues are part of each CDR3. D genes are given only for firm matches. Rows may omit the clone size; those that give it use once, few, many or a size class.

clone size,V gene,J gene,D gene,CDR3 protein,CDR3 DNA
many,TRBV6-6,TRBJ1-5,TRBD1,CASRGTGTLANQPQHF,TGTGCCAGCCGGGGGACAGGCACTCTGGCAAATCAGCCCCAGCATTTT
-,TRBV27,TRBJ2-2,TRBD1,CASTPGDRYTGELFF,TGTGCCAGCACCCCTGGGGACAGATACACCGGGGAGCTGTTTTTT
many,TRBV5-1,TRBJ1-5,TRBD1,CASSLRPGGSQPQHF,TGCGCCAGCAGCTTGCGGCCAGGGGGCAGTCAGCCCCAGCATTTT
many,TRBV9,TRBJ2-3,-,CASSVAAGANTDTQYF,TGTGCCAGCAGCGTAGCGGCAGGGGCCAACACAGATACGCAGTATTTT
many,TRBV6-6,TRBJ2-3,TRBD2,CASSVLGTSGGRGGYTQYF,TGTGCCAGCAGTGTACTCGGGACTAGCGGGGGCCGGGGCGGGTATACGCAGTATTTT
many,TRBV7-8,TRBJ2-5,-,CASSLVGTGNQETQYF,TGTGCCAGCAGCTTAGTTGGCACAGGAAACCAAGAGACCCAGTACTTC
many,TRBV7-2,TRBJ2-5,TRBD2,CASSLEVVGGGTQYF,TGTGCCAGCAGCTTAGAAGTCGTGGGGGGGGGGACCCAGTACTTC
many,TRBV2,TRBJ1-4,-,CASRQSTVNEKLFF,TGTGCCAGCCGTCAATCAACAGTTAATGAAAAACTGTTTTTT
-,TRBV10-3,TRBJ2-1,TRBD2,CAISASGLAAYNEQFF,TGTGCCATCAGTGCTTCGGGACTAGCGGCTTACAATGAGCAGTTCTTC
many,TRBV7-3,TRBJ2-3,TRBD1,CASSLRGEDGTGTDTQYF,TGTGCCAGCAGCTTAAGGGGAGAGGACGGGACAGGCACAGATACGCAGTATTTT
many,TRBV11-2,TRBJ2-1,TRBD1,CASSFGTGLNEQFF,TGTGCCAGCAGCTTCGGGACAGGGCTGAATGAGCAGTTCTTC
few,TRBV19,TRBJ2-3,TRBD2,CASSIGPGGGHRDTQYF,TGTGCCAGTAGTATAGGGCCTGGCGGGGGGCATAGAGATACGCAGTATTTT
many,TRBV20-1,TRBJ2-7,-,CSAWTNYEQYF,TGCAGTGCTTGGACTAACTACGAGCAGTACTTC
many,TRBV30,TRBJ1-5,TRBD1,CAWSVPGTGKSQPQHF,TGTGCCTGGAGTGTACCTGGGACAGGGAAATCTCAGCCCCAGCATTTT
few,TRBV3-1,TRBJ2-2,TRBD2,CASSQGLAGVKTGELFF,TGTGCCAGCAGCCAGGGACTAGCGGGGGTTAAGACCGGGGAGCTGTTTTTT
-,TRBV12-3/TRBV12-4,TRBJ2-7,-,CASSLPGPFYEQYF,TGTGCCAGCAGTTTGCCGGGACCGTTCTACGAGCAGTACTTC
-,TRBV6-6,TRBJ1-4,-,CASSNGGEGPDEKLFF,TGTGCCAGCAGCAACGGGGGGGAGGGGCCCGATGAAAAACTGTTTTTT
once,TRBV11-3,TRBJ1-6,TRBD1,CASSLWRTGESPLHF,TGTGCCAGCAGCTTATGGCGTACAGGGGAATCACCCCTCCACTTT
-,TRBV5-1,TRBJ2-1,-,CASSPDSWYNEQFF,TGCGCCAGCAGCCCGGACAGTTGGTACAATGAGCAGTTCTTC
-,TRBV24-1,TRBJ1-3,TRBD1,CATSDGDRAYGYTIYF,TGTGCCACCAGTGACGGGGACAGGGCCTATGGCTACACCATATATTTT
-,TRBV3-1,TRBJ2-7,-,CASSQVPGQPKTSSF,TGTGCCAGCAGCCAAGTACCGGGACAGCCTAAGACTAGTTCTTTC
-,TRBV20-1,TRBJ2-6,-,CSACREGSGANVLTF,TGCAGTGCTTGCAGAGAGGGGTCCGGGGCCAACGTCCTGACTTTC
many,TRBV5-1,TRBJ1-3,-,CASSLAGASGNTIYF,TGCGCCAGCAGCTTGGCGGGGGCCTCTGGAAACACCATATATTTT
many,TRBV18,TRBJ1-3,-,CASSPPSGRTGNTIYF,TGTGCCAGCTCACCACCGTCCGGGAGAACTGGAAACACCATATATTTT
-,TRBV7-9,TRBJ2-5,-,CASSLVPRGASETQYF,TGTGCCAGCAGCTTAGTCCCCCGGGGGGCCTCGGAGACCCAGTACTTC
-,TRBV28,TRBJ2-1,TRBD1,CASSRDRGQEFF,TGTGCCAGCAGCCGGGACAGGGGGCAAGAGTTCTTC
few,TRBV20-1,TRBJ2-1,-,CSARDPQRYPQFF,TGCAGTGCTAGAGATCCCCAGCGGTACCCCCAGTTCTTC
many,TRBV2,TRBJ1-3,-,CASNSGYGNTIYF,TGTGCCAGCAACTCGGGATATGGAAACACCATATATTTT
few,TRBV7-3,TRBJ1-1,-,CASSLNTYTEAFF,TGTGCCAGCAGCTTAAACACATACACTGAAGCTTTCTTT
-,TRBV24-1,TRBJ1-2,TRBD1,CTTSRQGAANYGYTF,TGTACCACCAGTCGGCAGGGGGCTGCGAACTATGGCTACACCTTC
-,TRBV7-8,TRBJ1-2,TRBD1,CASRVGQGAYGYTF,TGTGCCAGCAGAGTGGGACAGGGGGCTTATGGCTACACCTTC
few,TRBV3-1,TRBJ1-1,-,CASGLSVTEAFF,TGTGCCAGCGGATTGAGCGTCACTGAAGCTTTCTTT
many,TRBV2,TRBJ2-7,-,CATSWAPYEQYF,TGTGCCACCTCCTGGGCCCCCTACGAGCAGTACTTC
-,TRBV5-6,TRBJ2-3,TRBD2,CASSLTSGIRPDTQYF,TGTGCCAGCAGCTTGACTAGCGGGATCAGGCCAGATACGCAGTATTTT
-,TRBV11-2,TRBJ2-1,TRBD2,CASSFSGSLGDEQFF,TGTGCCAGCAGCTTTAGCGGGAGCCTAGGGGATGAGCAGTTCTTC